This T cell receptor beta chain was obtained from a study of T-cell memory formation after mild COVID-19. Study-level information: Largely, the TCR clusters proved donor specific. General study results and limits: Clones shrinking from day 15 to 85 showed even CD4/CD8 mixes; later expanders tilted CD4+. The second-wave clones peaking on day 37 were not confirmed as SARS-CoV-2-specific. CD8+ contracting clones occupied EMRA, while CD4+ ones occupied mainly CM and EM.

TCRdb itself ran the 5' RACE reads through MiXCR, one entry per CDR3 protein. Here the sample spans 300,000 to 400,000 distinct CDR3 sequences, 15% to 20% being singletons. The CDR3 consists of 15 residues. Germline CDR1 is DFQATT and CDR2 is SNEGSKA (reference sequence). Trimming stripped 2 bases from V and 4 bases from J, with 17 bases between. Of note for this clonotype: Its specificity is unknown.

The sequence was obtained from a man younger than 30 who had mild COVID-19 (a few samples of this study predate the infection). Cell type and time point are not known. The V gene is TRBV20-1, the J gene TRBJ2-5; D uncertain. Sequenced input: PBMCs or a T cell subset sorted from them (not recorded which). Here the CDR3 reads CSARPLTPWGETQYF. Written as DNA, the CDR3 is TGCAGTGCTAGACCCCTAACTCCATGGGGAGAGACCCAGTACTTC.